What follows is one T cell receptor beta chain and its context. Its antigen remains unidentified. No base qualities exist here, and no much larger clone lies one base off it. V is cut by 3 bases and J by 2 bases, and the space between the germline ends is 14 bases. CDR1 is given as ENHRY and CDR2 as SYGVKD, both from the germline V gene. CDR3 length: 15 amino acids, cysteine to phenylalanine. Just CDR3 DNA is preserved here, 45 bases in frame from base 1. One collaborating source in Seattle enrolled patients during active infection and followed them longitudinally through the course of disease. Collaborating institutions collected whole blood in K2EDTA tubes following their own protocols. For TCRbeta analysis, collaborators shipped samples in one of three forms: frozen whole blood, isolated PBMCs, or DNA extracted from either of those sample types. This entry belongs to a study of blood T cell repertoires in COVID-19 (dated by TCRdb to the early 2020s). Regarding the complete study: Samples covering the acute and convalescent phases of COVID-19 were provided by collaborators in the United States, Italy and Spain. The prospective study material was composed of cDNA or gDNA derived from T cells, B-cell-depleted T cells, or PBMCs. Subjects who had been exposed to COVID-19, were actively infected with it, or had recovered from it provided the deeply sampled blood TCRbeta repertoires that made up the dataset. The repertoires were released in a freely available public database intended as a resource for research on the immune response to SARS-CoV-2. The samples were drawn from two sources: the first 160 participants of the ongoing ImmuneRACE study, and fewer than 1,500 subjects contributed by 6 global collaborators. A de-identified subject ID, COVID-19 status, age in years and sex were almost always included in the sample metadata. Where available, HLA class I and class II types were taken from metadata supplied by the sample provider and were not determined by assay-based typing.

The immunoSEQ Assay, a bias-controlled multiplex PCR, was used to amplify TCRbeta CDR3 regions from genomic DNA. Per the authors' processing: Within the assay, amplification of reference gene primers was used to estimate how many nucleated cells each sample contained. To quantify the absolute abundance of each unique TCRbeta CDR3 rearrangement, sequence reads were collapsed and filtered. Productive Simpson clonality was computed per sample as the square root of Simpson's diversity index over productive rearrangements. TCRdb retrieved this table from immuneACCESS and kept in-frame rearrangements only. Not all clones are present; in checked studies, unresolved V genes account for under half, and no reason is known for the remainder. V and J calls and clone size are copied from that table; D and trimming were computed from the DNA. Here the sample has 250,000 to 300,000 clones; 80% to 90% occur a single time. 5.5% to 8% of the sample lies in the top ten.

The paper as a whole reports these results and caveats: The quantity of clinical and demographic metadata differed by source and by participant and was supplied without curation.

This sequence originates from a woman aged 45-65 years with COVID-19, enrolled during active disease. The material sequenced was peripheral blood. This chain joins TRBV10-3 to TRBJ2-7; the D gene is possibly TRBD2, with 5 bases matching. The CDR3 has the sequence CAISDSSGIAYEQYF. The DNA is as follows: TGTGCCATCAGTGATTCGTCCGGGATCGCCTACGAGCAGTACTTC.